This paragraph reports one T cell receptor beta chain. In the authors' methods: Researchers report that nucleated cell counts were estimated from reference gene primer amplification. Generated by immunoSEQ multiplex PCR, the TCRdb table keeps only in-frame clones and is missing some. The D gene and trimming were derived from the DNA, and the V and J assignments and clone size from that table. The data show some 350,000 clones, with about 88% seen just once and less than 3.5% held by the top ten. The data derive from a study of blood T cell repertoires in COVID-19. Study background: PBMCs, B-cell-depleted T cells, or T cells provided the cDNA or gDNA that made up the material.

The CDR3 spans 15 residues. Looked up from germline, CDR1 is MDHEN and CDR2 is SYDVKM. Trimming removed 7 bases from V and 4 bases from J; junction bases left unmatched: 7. The specimen sequenced was peripheral blood. This rearrangement joins TRBV28 to TRBJ2-1, with TRBD1 matching 10 bases. The clonotype was recovered from a human donor in a cohort sampled during active COVID-19. The CDR3 region is CASISDRGRYNEQFF. The DNA of the CDR3 is TGTGCCAGCATCTCCGACAGGGGGCGATACAATGAGCAGTTCTTC.